Each of the 31 T cell receptor beta chains below was sequenced from the same sample in a study of blood T cell repertoires in COVID-19. Sequenced by immunoSEQ multiplex PCR; TCRdb stores in-frame clones only, minus some. The sample holds roughly 180,000 clones, roughly 80% seen once. The sequenced sample was PBMCs or T cells enriched from blood (not recorded which). The receptors originated from a man in his sixties who had been exposed to COVID-19.

This chain joins TRBV6-2 or TRBV6-3 and TRBJ1-1; tentatively, D is TRBD1 (6 bases). The CDR3 loop spans 15 amino acids. The germline CDR1 and CDR2 sequences are MNHEY and SVGEGT. Trimming took 2 bases from V and 1 from J, leaving 11 bases between them. The CDR3 loop is CASSYGQGTNTEAFF. CDR3 DNA sequence: TGTGCCAGCAGTTACGGGCAGGGGACGAACACTGAAGCTTTCTTT.

CDR3 sequence reads: CASSIGDSFTGELFF. As DNA, the CDR3 is TGTGCCAGTAGTATAGGGGACAGCTTTACCGGGGAGCTGTTTTTT. The chain combines TRBV19 with TRBJ2-2; TRBD1 aligns across 7 bases. The V gene's germline CDR1 is LNHDA and CDR2 SQIVND (reference sequence). This CDR3 is built from 15 residues. V gave up 1 base and J gave up 5 bases; unmatched junction bases: 4.

This chain uses TRBV18 with TRBJ1-5; 8 bases agree with TRBD1. The J segment lost 4 bases and the V segment lost 4 bases, leaving 3 bases of the junction unmatched. CDR1 and CDR2 from the germline V gene are KGHSH and LQKENI. The CDR3 has 14 residues. The CDR3 protein is CASSQRTGNQPQHF. In nucleotides, the CDR3 is TGTGCCAGCTCACAACGGACAGGGAATCAGCCCCAGCATTTT. Full variable domain (remainder filled in from reference TRBV18 and TRBJ1-5): NAGVMQNPRHLVRRRGQEARLRCSPMKGHSHVYWYRQLPEEGLKFMVYLQKENIIDESGMPKERFSAEFPKEGPSILRIQQVVRGDSAAYFCASSQRTGNQPQHFGDGTRLSIL.

J is TRBJ1-3 and V is TRBV28, with 7 bases matching TRBD1. The CDR3 covers 17 residues. The germline CDR1 and CDR2 sequences are MDHEN and SYDVKM. Trimming removed 8 bases from V and 8 bases from J; junction bases left unmatched: 21. CDR3 amino acids: CASSPSPQNRGRDTIYF. The CDR3 DNA reads TGTGCCAGCTCCCCATCCCCTCAGAATAGGGGGCGGGACACCATATATTTT.

J is TRBJ1-1 and V is TRBV27; D unclear. In germline, CDR1 is MNHEY, CDR2 SMNVEV (reference sequence). V dropped 2 bases and J dropped 7 bases, with 11 bases sitting between them. The CDR3 has 13 amino acids. The CDR3 loop is CASSLKLGSEAFF. The CDR3, as DNA: TGTGCCAGCAGTTTAAAGTTGGGCAGTGAAGCTTTCTTT.

V gene TRBV27 combines with J gene TRBJ2-2; D may be TRBD2 (5 bases). Trimming cost V 3 bases and J 7 bases, with 9 bases left between them. CDR1 and CDR2 (germline): MNHEY, SMNVEV (reference sequence). The CDR3 spans 13 residues. In DNA form, the CDR3 reads TGTGCCAGCAGTTTCCTCCGGGGCGGGGAGCTGTTTTTT. Translation: CASSFLRGGELFF.

V is TRBV7-2 and J is TRBJ2-5, with TRBD2 identical over 12 bases. The CDR3 covers 14 residues. With V trimmed by 5 bases and J by 4 bases, 2 bases remained unmatched. Germline V gene lookup returns CDR1 SGHTA and CDR2 FQGNSA. DNA of the CDR3: TGTGCCAGCAGCCCTAGCGGGAGGGGAGAGACCCAGTACTTC. The encoded protein is CASSPSGRGETQYF. Together with reference TRBV7-2 and TRBJ2-5, the CDR3 gives the full variable domain: GAGVSQSPSNKVTEKGKDVELRCDPISGHTALYWYRQSLGQGLEFLIYFQGNSAPDKSGLPSDRFSAERTGGSVSTLTIQRTQQEDSAVYLCASSPSGRGETQYFGPGTRLLVL.

V usage is TRBV27 and J usage is TRBJ2-1; 9 nucleotides line up with TRBD2. The V segment lost 6 bases and the J segment 6 bases; nucleotides outside the gene matches: 15. This CDR3 is built from 17 residues. Germline CDR1 is MNHEY and CDR2 is SMNVEV (reference sequence). Here the CDR3 reads CASSSDPPSGKFNEQFF. CDR3 nucleotide sequence: TGTGCCAGCAGCTCAGATCCGCCTAGCGGGAAATTCAATGAGCAGTTCTTC.

The chain links TRBV29-1 to TRBJ1-1, with D maybe TRBD1 (6 bases). Trimming shortened V by 4 bases and J by 3 bases, and 15 bases separated the two germline ends. The CDR3 extends over 14 amino acids. Germline CDR1 SQVTM, CDR2 ANQGSEA. The CDR3 nucleotides read TGCAGCGTTGGTAGGGGGAATGTAGACACTGAAGCTTTCTTT. It translates to CSVGRGNVDTEAFF.

This chain connects TRBV30 to TRBJ1-6; the D gene is possibly TRBD1 (5 bases). V was cut by 1 base and J by 8 bases, with 18 bases left in between. Germline V gene lookup returns CDR1 GTSNPN and CDR2 SVGIG (reference sequence). The CDR3 loop spans 16 amino acids. CDR3 protein: CAWSAARGVGYSPLHF. As DNA, the CDR3 is TGTGCCTGGAGTGCCGCTCGGGGGGTAGGGTATTCACCCCTCCACTTT.

V and J are TRBV7-9 and TRBJ1-2; 8 bases line up with TRBD1. V shed 5 bases, J shed 7 bases, and the junction held 6 bases outside the gene matches. This CDR3 is 13 amino acids long. The germline gives CDR1 SEHNR, CDR2 FQNEAQ (reference sequence). CDR3 in DNA: TGTGCCAGCAGCGCGGACAGGGTTGGTGGCTACACCTTC. Translated, it gives CASSADRVGGYTF.

CDR3 nucleotides: TGTGCCAGCAGCTTATTGCCCGCAGCTGAAGCTTTCTTT. Encoded protein: CASSLLPAAEAFF. The rearrangement joins TRBV11-3 to TRBJ1-1; D gene ambiguous. Germline V gene sequence: CDR1 SGHNT, CDR2 YENEEA. V was pared by 2 bases and J by 6 bases, with 10 bases between. The CDR3 length is 13 residues.

The chain joins TRBV9 to TRBJ2-3; TRBD2 aligns across 7 bases. Looked up from germline, CDR1 is SGDLS and CDR2 is YYNGEE. The CDR3 runs to 17 residues. J lost 4 bases, V lost 3 bases, and 14 bases had no gene match. The CDR3 DNA reads TGTGCCAGCAGCGGTGCCCCTAGCGGCAAGTGGGCAGATACGCAGTATTTT. As protein: CASSGAPSGKWADTQYF. Filled out from reference TRBV9 and TRBJ2-3, the complete variable domain reads DSGVTQTPKHLITATGQRVTLRCSPRSGDLSVYWYQQSLDQGLQFLIQYYNGEERAKGNILERFSAQQFPDLHSELNLSSLELGDSALYFCASSGAPSGKWADTQYFGPGTRLTVL.

This chain connects TRBV7-9 to TRBJ2-3; 7 bases map to TRBD2. The J segment lost 0 bases and the V segment lost 3 bases, leaving 6 bases of the junction unmatched. Germline CDR1 and CDR2: SEHNR and FQNEAQ (reference sequence). The CDR3 spans 16 residues. The CDR3 loop reads CASSFTAGLSTDTQYF. CDR3 coding DNA: TGTGCCAGCAGCTTTACAGCGGGACTTAGCACAGATACGCAGTATTTT.

This chain uses TRBV18 with TRBJ2-5, with D possibly matching TRBD2 (6 bases). This CDR3 comprises 17 residues. The ends were cut back, 2 bases at V and 4 bases at J, with 20 bases in the middle. The germline gives CDR1 KGHSH, CDR2 LQKENI. The CDR3 DNA is TGTGCCAGCTCACCAAGCACCCTAGCGCTAGGTGGAGAGACCCAGTACTTC. Translated: CASSPSTLALGGETQYF.

This rearrangement joins TRBV15 to TRBJ2-1; 9 nucleotides match TRBD1. This CDR3 comprises 16 residues. The germline CDR1 and CDR2 sequences are LNHNV and YYDKDF (reference sequence). Losses at the gene ends were 5 bases for V and 5 bases for J; bases not matched to a gene: 10. The CDR3 DNA sequence: TGTGCCACCAGCCCCCGCCGGGACAGGGTCAACAATGAGCAGTTCTTC. Translated, it gives CATSPRRDRVNNEQFF.

This clone was seen just once. The chain uses TRBV6-4 and TRBJ2-2, with 11 nucleotides matching TRBD2. The J segment lost 1 base and the V segment lost 4 bases, leaving 2 bases of the junction unmatched. The germline CDR1 and CDR2 sequences are MRHNA and SNTAGT. CDR3 length: 16 amino acids. CDR3 residues: CASSVLAGGNTGELFF. The CDR3 bases are TGTGCCAGCAGTGTGCTAGCGGGAGGGAACACCGGGGAGCTGTTTTTT.

V is TRBV24-1 and J is TRBJ2-7, with a weak D call TRBD2 (5 bases). The CDR3 spans 14 residues. Deletions cut 8 bases from V and 7 bases from J, with 20 bases between. The germline V gene encodes CDR1 KGHDR and CDR2 SFDVKD. This CDR3 reads CATKPSGSSGEQYF. The CDR3 nucleotides read TGTGCCACCAAACCCTCGGGGAGCTCTGGAGAGCAGTACTTC.

J is TRBJ2-7 and V is TRBV27; TRBD2 agrees at 7 bases. The CDR3 is made up of 14 amino acids. Germline CDR1 MNHEY, CDR2 SMNVEV (reference sequence). V gave up 8 bases and J gave up 4 bases; unmatched junction bases: 11. The CDR3 sequence: CASGRGGSFYEQYF. The DNA for the CDR3 is TGTGCCAGCGGACGGGGCGGGAGCTTTTACGAGCAGTACTTC.

This clone was observed a single time. The CDR3 nucleotides are TGTGCCAGTAGTCCCTGGACGGGGACTAATGAAAAACTGTTTTTT. It is translated as CASSPWTGTNEKLFF. The V gene is TRBV19, the J gene TRBJ1-4; no clear D gene. This CDR3 spans 15 amino acids. Trimming stripped 5 bases from V and 2 bases from J, with 12 bases between. In germline, CDR1 is LNHDA, CDR2 SQIVND (reference sequence).

The chain employs TRBV4-1 and TRBJ2-2, with D possibly TRBD2 on 6 matching bases. V was shortened by 1 base and J by 3 bases, with 9 bases between the two germline ends. The germline V gene has CDR1 MGHRA and CDR2 YSYEKL. The CDR3 runs to 15 residues. Written as DNA, the CDR3 is TGCGCCAGCAGCCAAGGGAGGGTATACACCGGGGAGCTGTTTTTT. Its protein is CASSQGRVYTGELFF.

The rearrangement links TRBV18 to TRBJ2-3; weak D call: TRBD2 (6 bases). CDR1 KGHSH and CDR2 LQKENI come from the germline V gene. Trimming cost V 3 bases and J 5 bases, with 21 bases left between them. The CDR3 length is 17 residues. The CDR3 sequence is CASSPVVSGGPGDTQYF. DNA for the CDR3: TGTGCCAGCTCACCGGTAGTTAGCGGAGGGCCGGGAGATACGCAGTATTTT.

The chain links TRBV10-3 to TRBJ1-4; D is possibly TRBD1 (6 bases). Germline loops: CDR1 ENHRY, CDR2 SYGVKD. CDR3 size: 14 residues. V was pared by 4 bases and J by 6 bases, with 12 bases between. CDR3 nucleotide sequence: TGTGCCATCAGTGCCTACAGGGCAGATGAAAAACTGTTTTTT. Its protein is CAISAYRADEKLFF.

This chain joins TRBV5-4 and TRBJ1-1; no reliable D call. This CDR3 has 15 residues. The V gene lost 4 bases and the J gene lost 1 base, with 14 bases spanning the gap. Germline loops: CDR1 SGHNT, CDR2 YYREEE (reference sequence). The CDR3 here is CASSPWGGRNTEAFF. The CDR3 coding sequence is TGTGCCAGCAGCCCCTGGGGAGGTCGGAACACTGAAGCTTTCTTT.

CDR3 amino acids: CASSPNRGTYEQYF. The CDR3 DNA reads as TGTGCCAGCAGCCCTAACAGGGGCACCTACGAGCAGTACTTC. The rearrangement uses TRBV7-9 and TRBJ2-7, with 7 bases aligning to TRBD1. Germline V CDR1 and CDR2: SEHNR, FQNEAQ (reference sequence). CDR3 length: 14 amino acids. The V segment lost 5 bases and the J segment 2 bases; nucleotides outside the gene matches: 6.

The V gene is TRBV27, the J gene TRBJ2-6; TRBD1 aligns across 7 bases. Germline loops: CDR1 MNHEY, CDR2 SMNVEV (reference sequence). The J segment lost 0 bases and the V segment lost 8 bases, leaving 13 bases of the junction unmatched. The CDR3 runs to 18 residues. The chain's CDR3 is CASCRTGAFASGANVLTF. The CDR3 DNA reads as TGTGCCAGCTGTCGGACAGGAGCTTTCGCCTCTGGGGCCAACGTCCTGACTTTC.

CDR3 sequence: CASTGTGEGKLFF. The DNA of the CDR3 is TGTGCCAGCACCGGGACAGGGGAGGGAAAACTGTTTTTT. The chain carries TRBV28 and TRBJ1-4, with 10 bases lining up with TRBD1. V lost 7 bases and J lost 10; bases outside the gene matches: 6. CDR1 and CDR2 (germline): MDHEN, SYDVKM. This CDR3 has 13 amino acids.

This clone was seen once. This sequence joins TRBV30 and TRBJ2-2, with D possibly matching TRBD2 (6 bases). This CDR3 region has 15 residues. Between the trimmed V and J ends, which lost 5 bases and 2 bases, there was a span of 15 bases. Germline assignment: CDR1 GTSNPN and CDR2 SVGIG (reference sequence). The CDR3 DNA reads as TGTGCCTGGGTGTTTAGCGGCCTTAACACCGGGGAGCTGTTTTTT. This gives the protein CAWVFSGLNTGELFF.

The chain combines TRBV4-3 with TRBJ1-4; D gene unclear. The germline V and J ends were trimmed by 1 base and 5 bases, with 14 bases remaining between them. Germline CDR1 and CDR2: LGHNA and YSLEER. The CDR3 has 16 amino acids. DNA for the CDR3: TGCGCCAGCAGCCAAGTAACGGGCGGGAAAAATGAAAAACTGTTTTTT. Its protein product is CASSQVTGGKNEKLFF.

The rearrangement links TRBV10-1 to TRBJ2-5, with TRBD2 matching over 7 bases. CDR3 length: 16 amino acids. The V gene end was trimmed by 7 bases and the J gene end by 2 bases; junction bases not matched to a gene: 13. CDR1 is WNHNN and CDR2 is SYGVQD in the germline V gene (reference sequence). The CDR3 loop is CASKVGASGLQETQYF. The CDR3 coding sequence is TGCGCCAGCAAGGTCGGCGCTAGCGGCTTACAAGAGACCCAGTACTTC.

The gene calls are TRBV11-2 and TRBJ1-1; the D gene is possibly TRBD1 (6 bases). The germline V gene encodes CDR1 SGHAT and CDR2 FQNNGV. The CDR3 is made up of 16 amino acids. V was pared by 1 base and J by 8 bases, with 20 bases between. The CDR3 protein is CASSLALGQGFSEAFF. The CDR3 nucleotides read TGTGCCAGCAGCTTAGCCCTGGGACAAGGGTTCTCGGAAGCTTTCTTT.